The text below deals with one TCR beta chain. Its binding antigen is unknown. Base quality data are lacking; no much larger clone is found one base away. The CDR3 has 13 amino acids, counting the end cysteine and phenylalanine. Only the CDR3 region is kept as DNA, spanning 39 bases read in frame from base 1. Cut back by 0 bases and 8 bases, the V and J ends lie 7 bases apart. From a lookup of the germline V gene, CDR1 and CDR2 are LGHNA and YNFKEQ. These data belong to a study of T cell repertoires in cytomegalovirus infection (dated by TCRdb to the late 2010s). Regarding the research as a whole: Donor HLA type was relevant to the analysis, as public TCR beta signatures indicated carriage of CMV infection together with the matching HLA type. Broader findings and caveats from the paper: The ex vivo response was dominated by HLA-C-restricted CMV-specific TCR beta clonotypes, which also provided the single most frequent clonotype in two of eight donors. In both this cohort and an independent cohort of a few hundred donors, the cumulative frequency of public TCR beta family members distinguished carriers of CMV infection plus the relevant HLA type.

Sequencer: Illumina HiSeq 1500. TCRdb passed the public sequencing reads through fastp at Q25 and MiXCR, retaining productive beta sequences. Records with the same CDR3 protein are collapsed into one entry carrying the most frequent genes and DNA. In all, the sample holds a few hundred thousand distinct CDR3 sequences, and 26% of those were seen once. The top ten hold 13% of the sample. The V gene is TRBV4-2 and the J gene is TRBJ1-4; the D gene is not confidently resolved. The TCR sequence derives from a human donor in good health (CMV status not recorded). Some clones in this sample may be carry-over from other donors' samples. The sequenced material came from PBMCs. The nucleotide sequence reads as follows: TGTGCCAGCAGCCAAGAAAGTTGGGAAAAACTGTTTTTT. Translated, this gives CASSQESWEKLFF.